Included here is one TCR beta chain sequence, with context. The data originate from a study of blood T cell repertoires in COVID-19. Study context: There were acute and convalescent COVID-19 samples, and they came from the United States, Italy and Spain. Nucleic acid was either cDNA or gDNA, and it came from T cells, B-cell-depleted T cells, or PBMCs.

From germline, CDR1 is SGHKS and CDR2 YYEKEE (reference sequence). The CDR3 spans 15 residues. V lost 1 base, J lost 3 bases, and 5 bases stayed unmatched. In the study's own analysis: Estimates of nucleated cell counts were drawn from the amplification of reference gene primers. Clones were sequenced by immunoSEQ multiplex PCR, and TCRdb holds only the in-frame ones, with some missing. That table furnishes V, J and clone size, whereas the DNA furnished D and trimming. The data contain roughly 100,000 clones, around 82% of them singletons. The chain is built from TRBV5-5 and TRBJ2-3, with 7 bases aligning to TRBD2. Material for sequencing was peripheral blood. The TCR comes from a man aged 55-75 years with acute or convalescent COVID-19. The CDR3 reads CASSLTGGRTDTQYF. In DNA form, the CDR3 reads TGTGCCAGCAGCTTGACGGGAGGTCGGACAGATACGCAGTATTTT. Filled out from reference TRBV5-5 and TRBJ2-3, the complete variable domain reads DAGVTQSPTHLIKTRGQQVTLRCSPISGHKSVSWYQQVLGQGPQFIFQYYEKEERGRGNFPDRFSARQFPNYSSELNVNALLLGDSALYLCASSLTGGRTDTQYFGPGTRLTVL.